Listed here are 7 T cell receptor beta chains from one sample, sequenced in a study of T cells after yellow fever vaccination. TCRdb redid the calling of the 5' RACE reads with MiXCR, one entry per CDR3 protein. This table has just under 600,000 distinct CDR3 sequences, about 14% appearing once. The input for sequencing was PBMCs, taken on the day of the yellow fever booster vaccination. The source of these receptors is a man aged 25-40 years who received the YFV17D yellow fever vaccine.

The CDR3 sequence is CASRRTGVQETQYF. In nucleotides, the CDR3 is TGTGCCAGCAGGCGGACAGGGGTACAAGAGACCCAGTACTTC. The genes are TRBV4-2 and TRBJ2-5, with 9 bases lining up with TRBD1. CDR3 size: 14 residues. Unmatched junction bases numbered 4, after V lost 6 bases and J lost 2 bases. Germline V gives CDR1 LGHNA, CDR2 YNFKEQ.

A few counts support this clonotype. This rearrangement joins TRBV3-1 to TRBJ2-1, with D possibly being TRBD2 (5 bases). Trimming removed 0 bases from V and 0 bases from J, with 12 bases in between. The CDR3 extends over 17 amino acids. The germline gives CDR1 LGHDT, CDR2 YNNKEL (reference sequence). The CDR3 nucleotides read TGTGCCAGCAGCCAAGACGGTCGGACTGGCTCCTACAATGAGCAGTTCTTC. Residues: CASSQDGRTGSYNEQFF.

DNA for the CDR3: TGCGCCAGCAGCCAAGACCAGACAGGCGTTTACGAGCAGTACTTC. It encodes CASSQDQTGVYEQYF. The chain is built from TRBV4-3 and TRBJ2-7; D is perhaps TRBD1 (6 bases). Germline-derived CDR1 and CDR2 are LGHNA and YSLEER. The V end was cut by 0 bases, the J end by 4 bases, with 13 bases between. This CDR3 has 15 amino acids.

CDR3 residues: CASSERQGRWSGANVLTF. CDR3 DNA: TGTGCCAGCAGCGAACGACAGGGGAGATGGTCTGGGGCCAACGTCCTGACTTTC. The rearrangement uses TRBV5-3 and TRBJ2-6; 8 positions agree with TRBD1. TRBV5-3 is placed among ORFs of uncertain function. V was clipped by 8 bases and J by 1 base; unmatched bases: 14. The CDR3 is 18 amino acids.

The chain joins TRBV3-1 to TRBJ2-3, with D hard to call. This CDR3 region has 19 residues. V gave up 4 bases and J gave up 4 bases, with 27 bases separating them. Germline values: CDR1 LGHDT, CDR2 YNNKEL (reference sequence). The CDR3 DNA is TGTGCCAGCAGCCCCCAAGTCATCCCCCAAGTCCTAGTGGCAGATACGCAGTATTTT. It codes for CASSPQVIPQVLVADTQYF.

The V and J genes are TRBV10-2 and TRBJ2-4; 7 bases align to TRBD2. This CDR3 comprises 19 residues. Germline CDR1 WSHSY, CDR2 SAAADI. After removal of 2 bases from V and 0 bases from J, the junction contained 13 bases not matched to a gene. The CDR3 is CASSEGGLGGLEAKNIQYF. The CDR3 region has the DNA TGCGCCAGCAGTGAGGGGGGACTGGGAGGGCTTGAAGCCAAAAACATTCAGTACTTC.

This clonotype was seen a handful of times. The J gene is TRBJ1-6, the V gene TRBV5-1, with D perhaps TRBD1 (5 bases). Germline assignment: CDR1 SGHRS and CDR2 YFSETQ. This CDR3 has 16 residues. V was cut by 3 bases and J by 7 bases, with 17 bases left in between. In DNA form, the CDR3 reads TGCGCCAGCAGCTCCCAGGGAATAGGGCCGAATTCACCCCTCCACTTT. It yields the protein CASSSQGIGPNSPLHF.